Below, 18 T cell receptor beta chains from the same sample are listed, as sequenced in a study of blood T cell repertoires in COVID-19. Generated by immunoSEQ multiplex PCR, the TCRdb table keeps only in-frame clones and is missing some. The sample lists 280,000 or so clones, around 82% seen once, with roughly 10% in the top ten. The specimen sequenced was peripheral blood. These receptors all come from a woman aged 45-59 years who had recovered from COVID-19.

This chain connects TRBV27 to TRBJ1-1; weak D call: TRBD1 (6 bases). This CDR3 is built from 15 residues. Trimming removed 4 bases from V and 3 bases from J, with 15 bases in between. The germline V gene has CDR1 MNHEY and CDR2 SMNVEV (reference sequence). For the CDR3, the DNA is TGTGCCAGCAGTTACGGGGGGCGAGGGTACACTGAAGCTTTCTTT. Amino acid sequence: CASSYGGRGYTEAFF.

This rearrangement joins TRBV6-5 to TRBJ2-1, with D perhaps matching TRBD1 (5 bases). V lost 9 bases to trimming and J lost 9 bases, with 21 bases between them. The germline gives CDR1 MNHEY, CDR2 SVGAGI. The CDR3 is made up of 14 amino acids. Here the CDR3 reads CARRIPGPITEQFF. In DNA form, the CDR3 reads TGTGCCAGAAGGATCCCAGGGCCCATCACTGAGCAGTTCTTC.

The V and J genes are TRBV9 and TRBJ2-6, with D tentatively TRBD1 (5 bases). V was shortened by 0 bases and J by 2 bases, with 18 bases between the two germline ends. This CDR3 is built from 19 residues. Germline-derived CDR1 and CDR2 are SGDLS and YYNGEE. CDR3 sequence reads: CASSVAVSRASPGANVLTF. Written as DNA, the CDR3 is TGTGCCAGCAGCGTAGCGGTTTCCAGGGCGTCTCCTGGGGCCAACGTCCTGACTTTC.

The chain has TRBV9 and TRBJ1-3; 8 bases are a match to TRBD1. The germline V gene has CDR1 SGDLS and CDR2 YYNGEE. This CDR3 spans 15 amino acids. J was trimmed by 5 bases and V by 4 bases; bases with no gene match: 8. The DNA for the CDR3 is TGTGCCAGCAGCCCAGGGGGCGATTCGAGAAACACCATATATTTT. This sequence encodes CASSPGGDSRNTIYF. The variable domain in full, with the rest retrieved from reference TRBV9 and TRBJ1-3, is DSGVTQTPKHLITATGQRVTLRCSPRSGDLSVYWYQQSLDQGLQFLIQYYNGEERAKGNILERFSAQQFPDLHSELNLSSLELGDSALYFCASSPGGDSRNTIYFGEGSWLTVV.

This clone occurred a few times. The chain has TRBV5-1 and TRBJ2-2; D is ambiguous. This CDR3 comprises 15 residues. Germline values: CDR1 SGHRS, CDR2 YFSETQ. V was shortened by 6 bases and J by 0 bases, with 12 bases between the two germline ends. CDR3 bases: TGCGCCAGCACCCTTCGTTGGCCGAACACCGGGGAGCTGTTTTTT. Its translation is CASTLRWPNTGELFF. The full variable domain, with the rest looked up from reference TRBV5-1 and TRBJ2-2, is KAGVTQTPRYLIKTRGQQVTLSCSPISGHRSVSWYQQTPGQGLQFLFEYFSETQRNKGNFPGRFSGRQFSNSRSEMNVSTLELGDSALYLCASTLRWPNTGELFFGEGSRLTVL.

The chain joins TRBV6-2 or TRBV6-3 to TRBJ1-5; D uncertain. V was clipped by 0 bases and J by 5 bases, with 11 bases between them. Germline values: CDR1 MNHEY, CDR2 SVGEGT. This CDR3 has 15 amino acids. The chain's CDR3 is CASSYSGSADQPQHF. The CDR3 DNA reads TGTGCCAGCAGTTACTCGGGGAGTGCGGATCAGCCCCAGCATTTT.

The chain links TRBV19 to TRBJ2-2, with 7 bases aligning to TRBD1. The CDR3 is 15 residues long. Germline lookup yields CDR1 LNHDA and CDR2 SQIVND (reference sequence). V shed 6 bases, J shed 0 bases, and the junction held 4 bases outside the gene matches. CDR3 in DNA: TGTGCCAGTAGGGCAGGGACAGCGAACACCGGGGAGCTGTTTTTT. Protein product: CASRAGTANTGELFF.

The chain couples TRBV5-4 to TRBJ2-6, with D unclear. Germline CDR1 SGHNT, CDR2 YYREEE (reference sequence). V shed 4 bases and J shed 4 bases, with 12 bases lying between them. The CDR3 consists of 15 residues. The CDR3 bases are TGTGCCAGCAGCCGCCCAGTCCGAGGGGCCAACGTCCTGACTTTC. It specifies CASSRPVRGANVLTF.

In its sample, this clone was seen a few times. V and J are TRBV10-3 and TRBJ1-1; the D gene is possibly TRBD1 (6 bases). CDR3 size: 17 residues. V lost 4 bases and J 1 base, leaving 19 bases between the germline ends. In germline, CDR1 is ENHRY, CDR2 SYGVKD. The CDR3 DNA reads as TGTGCCATCAGTGGAAACCAGGGGACCTGGGGGAACACTGAAGCTTTCTTT. Translation gives CAISGNQGTWGNTEAFF.

V gene TRBV27 combines with J gene TRBJ2-7; 10 bases are a match to TRBD2. This CDR3 spans 15 amino acids. V gave up 1 base and J gave up 6 bases; unmatched junction bases: 6. Per the germline V gene, CDR1 is MNHEY and CDR2 is SMNVEV (reference sequence). Here the CDR3 reads CASSLWAGTSAEQYF. The DNA of the CDR3 is TGTGCCAGCAGTTTATGGGCCGGGACTAGCGCCGAGCAGTACTTC.

This chain connects TRBV5-1 to TRBJ2-3, with D possibly TRBD2 on 5 matching bases. V was cut by 2 bases and J by 3 bases, with 22 bases left in between. The CDR3 is made up of 18 amino acids. Germline assignment: CDR1 SGHRS and CDR2 YFSETQ. Here the CDR3 reads CASSLGLTGELRTDTQYF. CDR3 DNA: TGCGCCAGCAGCTTAGGACTGACGGGCGAGCTTAGAACAGATACGCAGTATTTT. Together with reference TRBV5-1 and TRBJ2-3, the CDR3 gives the full variable domain: KAGVTQTPRYLIKTRGQQVTLSCSPISGHRSVSWYQQTPGQGLQFLFEYFSETQRNKGNFPGRFSGRQFSNSRSEMNVSTLELGDSALYLCASSLGLTGELRTDTQYFGPGTRLTVL.

The V and J genes are TRBV6-2 or TRBV6-3 and TRBJ2-2; 7 bases are a match to TRBD2. CDR1 and CDR2 from the germline V gene are MNHEY and SVGEGT. This CDR3 is 16 amino acids long. V dropped 0 bases and J dropped 2; count of bases not matched to a gene: 3. The CDR3 DNA sequence: TGTGCCAGCAGTTACTCAGCGGGATCCAACACCGGGGAGCTGTTTTTT. It codes for CASSYSAGSNTGELFF.

V usage is TRBV28 and J usage is TRBJ1-3; D is unresolved. V was pared by 6 bases and J by 0 bases, with 12 bases between. The germline V gene encodes CDR1 MDHEN and CDR2 SYDVKM. This CDR3 comprises 15 residues. Written as DNA, the CDR3 is TGTGCCAGCAGATGGACTGGTAGCTCTGGAAACACCATATATTTT. It yields the protein CASRWTGSSGNTIYF.

V usage is TRBV10-2 and J usage is TRBJ1-4; 9 bases agree with TRBD1. Trimming cost V 4 bases and J 7 bases; bases outside gene matches: 7. The V gene's germline CDR1 is WSHSY and CDR2 SAAADI. This CDR3 region has 15 residues. The CDR3 region has the DNA TGCGCCAGCAGTGCAACAGGGGGCGCCTTTGAAAAACTGTTTTTT. This encodes CASSATGGAFEKLFF.

The chain joins TRBV24-1 to TRBJ2-5, with 8 bases fitting TRBD2. This CDR3 has 20 amino acids. The J segment lost 0 bases and the V segment lost 3 bases, leaving 17 bases of the junction unmatched. Germline-derived CDR1 and CDR2 are KGHDR and SFDVKD. The CDR3 protein is CATSDPTWIAGGGYQETQYF. The CDR3 DNA sequence: TGTGCCACCAGTGATCCGACTTGGATTGCGGGAGGCGGATACCAAGAGACCCAGTACTTC.

This clone was seen ten or more times. The chain joins TRBV6-6 to TRBJ1-1; a possible D gene is TRBD1 (5 bases). Germline loops: CDR1 MNHNY, CDR2 SVGAGI (reference sequence). CDR3 length equals 13 residues. V was cut by 5 bases and J by 4 bases, with 11 bases left in between. The CDR3 DNA reads as TGTGCCAGCAGTCGCGTCGGGGGCACTGAAGCTTTCTTT. As protein: CASSRVGGTEAFF.

The genes are TRBV4-3 and TRBJ2-3, with a possible D match to TRBD2 (5 bases). Trimming removed 0 bases from V and 2 bases from J, with 12 bases in between. This CDR3 spans 16 amino acids. Germline lookup yields CDR1 LGHNA and CDR2 YSLEER. CDR3 coding DNA: TGCGCCAGCAGCCAAGAACGTGGAGGAGTCACAGATACGCAGTATTTT. It specifies CASSQERGGVTDTQYF.

The CDR3 DNA sequence: TGTGCCAGAACCAATAAATCAATAGCACTCTACAATGAGCAGTTCTTC. It codes for CARTNKSIALYNEQFF. This chain connects TRBV5-3 to TRBJ2-1; no clear D. TRBV5-3 counts as an open reading frame of uncertain function. V shed 6 bases and J shed 3 bases, with 19 bases lying between them. The CDR3 is 16 amino acids.